The present TCR beta chain was sequenced within a study of T cells of healthy individuals. The CDR3 spans 15 residues. Germline-derived CDR1 and CDR2 are SGHRS and YFSETQ. Trimming shortened V by 0 bases and J by 2 bases, and 12 bases separated the two germline ends. One entry per CDR3 protein results from TCRdb running MiXCR on the 5' RACE reads. This table has tens of thousands of distinct CDR3 sequences, 4% to 5% appearing once. J is TRBJ2-7 and V is TRBV5-1; D ambiguous. The receptor comes from a human donor in good health. Here the CDR3 reads CASSLAGRTTYEQYF. CDR3 nucleotides: TGCGCCAGCAGCTTGGCAGGACGGACCACCTACGAGCAGTACTTC.